The 13 T cell receptor beta chains below were found in one sample sequenced in a study of T and B cells in COVID-19 patients. TRB rearrangements were amplified by multiplex PCR with BIOMED2 TRB-A/B primers. TCRdb reprocessed the multiplex PCR reads with MiXCR, giving one entry per CDR3 protein. The sample shows roughly 10,000 distinct CDR3 sequences, 33% of them seen only once. Blood genomic DNA input for TRB amplification was about 250-550 ng. Sequencing input: blood. These receptors came from a human donor with active COVID-19.

The genes are TRBV5-4 and TRBJ2-5; the D gene is possibly TRBD1 (5 bases). Germline V gives CDR1 SGHNT, CDR2 YYREEE (reference sequence). The CDR3 sequence is 17 residues long. V was pared by 0 bases and J by 4 bases, with 19 bases between. CDR3 loop: CASSLAGWDTRAETQYF. The CDR3, as DNA: TGTGCCAGCAGCTTGGCAGGTTGGGATACCAGGGCAGAGACCCAGTACTTC.

This clonotype was seen a few times. The V gene is TRBV5-6, the J gene TRBJ2-6; no firm D call. Trimming shortened V by 4 bases and J by 0 bases, and 20 bases separated the two germline ends. CDR3 length: 19 amino acids. Germline values: CDR1 SGHDT, CDR2 YYEEEE. The CDR3 DNA follows: TGTGCCAGCAGCAAAATCCGAGACGCAGCACGCTCTGGGGCCAACGTCCTGACTTTC. Residues: CASSKIRDAARSGANVLTF.

This clonotype is medium-sized. V is TRBV29-1 and J is TRBJ2-1; 9 nucleotides line up with TRBD2. CDR1 and CDR2 from the germline V gene are SQVTM and ANQGSEA. With V trimmed by 4 bases and J by 8 bases, 6 bases remained unmatched. This CDR3 is 13 amino acids long. The CDR3 here is CSVVLAGIYEQFF. The CDR3 DNA reads TGCAGCGTTGTCCTAGCGGGGATCTATGAGCAGTTCTTC.

The V and J genes are TRBV20-1 and TRBJ1-4, with 9 bases aligning to TRBD1. Germline lookup yields CDR1 DFQATT and CDR2 SNEGSKA (reference sequence). The V segment lost 2 bases and the J segment 6 bases; nucleotides outside the gene matches: 7. This CDR3 comprises 15 residues. CDR3 sequence reads: CSARSGTGTDEKLFF. DNA of the CDR3: TGCAGTGCTAGAAGCGGGACAGGGACGGATGAAAAACTGTTTTTT.

This clonotype qualifies as medium-sized (0.01 to 0.1%). Written as DNA, the CDR3 is TGTGCCAGTAGTATATTAAGGGGTCTAATATCCGGGGAGCTGTTTTTT. Translating it yields CASSILRGLISGELFF. This rearrangement joins TRBV19 to TRBJ2-2, with D perhaps TRBD1 (5 bases). The V gene lost 2 bases and the J gene lost 6 bases, with 16 bases spanning the gap. Germline V lookup: CDR1 LNHDA, CDR2 SQIVND (reference sequence). CDR3 size: 16 residues. Looking up the rest from reference TRBV19 and TRBJ2-2 gives the full variable domain: DGGITQSPKYLFRKEGQNVTLSCEQNLNHDAMYWYRQDPGQGLRLIYYSQIVNDFQKGDIAEGYSVSREKKESFPLTVTSAQKNPTAFYLCASSILRGLISGELFFGEGSRLTVL.

The chain links TRBV6-5 to TRBJ1-5; 8 bases line up with TRBD1. Trimming cost V 5 bases and J 6 bases; bases outside gene matches: 6. From germline, CDR1 is MNHEY and CDR2 SVGAGI. The CDR3 totals 14 residues. CDR3 protein: CASSEDRGGQPQHF. The DNA for the CDR3 is TGTGCCAGCAGTGAAGACAGGGGCGGTCAGCCCCAGCATTTT.

This chain links TRBV19 with TRBJ1-1; the D gene is possibly TRBD1 (6 bases). Germline V CDR1 and CDR2: LNHDA, SQIVND (reference sequence). The CDR3 has 14 amino acids. V lost 8 bases and J 5 bases, leaving 18 bases between the germline ends. This CDR3 is CASQRQAEFTEAFF. CDR3 in DNA: TGTGCCAGTCAAAGACAGGCGGAATTTACTGAAGCTTTCTTT.

By frequency in the sample, this clonotype is medium-sized. The CDR3 reads CASSLGVSGANTGELFF. The CDR3, as DNA: TGTGCCAGCAGCTTGGGGGTTAGCGGGGCCAACACCGGGGAGCTGTTTTTT. The J gene is TRBJ2-2, the V gene TRBV5-4, with TRBD2 identical over 8 bases. V was clipped by 0 bases and J by 2 bases; unmatched bases: 6. The CDR3 consists of 17 residues. The V gene's germline CDR1 is SGHNT and CDR2 YYREEE (reference sequence).

V and J are TRBV12-3 or TRBV12-4 and TRBJ1-5; TRBD1 might be the D (5 bases). V lost 2 bases and J lost 4, with 6 bases in between. CDR3 size: 13 residues. As DNA, the CDR3 is TGTGCCAGCAGTTTATGGGGGAATCAGCCCCAGCATTTT. As protein: CASSLWGNQPQHF.

This clonotype turned up a few times. V gene TRBV6-5 combines with J gene TRBJ1-3, with 8 positions matching TRBD1. The CDR3 consists of 14 residues. J gave up 5 bases and V 4 bases, and 4 bases lay outside the gene matches. Germline V lookup: CDR1 MNHEY, CDR2 SVGAGI. CDR3 coding DNA: TGTGCCAGCAGTTCAGGACAGGGTAGAAACACCATATATTTT. It is translated as CASSSGQGRNTIYF.

V is TRBV7-9 and J is TRBJ1-2; possibly TRBD1 for D (5 bases). The CDR3 spans 17 residues. V lost 3 bases and J 3 bases, leaving 20 bases between the germline ends. Germline V CDR1 and CDR2: SEHNR, FQNEAQ (reference sequence). The CDR3: CASSFGSSWGSDYGYTF. The CDR3 DNA follows: TGTGCCAGCAGCTTTGGAAGTTCATGGGGGTCCGACTATGGCTACACCTTC.

The rearrangement joins TRBV18 to TRBJ1-3; 10 bases align to TRBD1. With 6 bases clipped from V and 2 bases from J, the junction kept 4 bases outside the gene matches. The CDR3 covers 15 residues. Germline V gene data show CDR1 as KGHSH and CDR2 as LQKENI. The CDR3: CASSGQGLTGNTIYF. In DNA, the CDR3 is TGTGCCAGCTCGGGACAGGGGTTAACTGGAAACACCATATATTTT. The whole variable domain, remainder taken from reference TRBV18 and TRBJ1-3, is NAGVMQNPRHLVRRRGQEARLRCSPMKGHSHVYWYRQLPEEGLKFMVYLQKENIIDESGMPKERFSAEFPKEGPSILRIQQVVRGDSAAYFCASSGQGLTGNTIYFGEGSWLTVV.

This clonotype appeared a few times. The chain carries TRBV13 and TRBJ1-3; 8 nucleotides agree with TRBD1. The V gene's germline CDR1 is PRHDT and CDR2 FYEKMQ (reference sequence). The V and J ends lost 3 bases and 2 bases, in that order; junction bases with no gene match: 3. The CDR3 is made up of 15 amino acids. CDR3 sequence (DNA): TGTGCCAGCAGCTTTAGGACAGGGACTGGAAACACCATATATTTT. Its protein product is CASSFRTGTGNTIYF.